This passage covers 15 T cell receptor beta chains from one sample sequenced in a study of PD-L1 blockade in urothelial cancer. Time point given: pretreatment peripheral blood. Sequencing was performed with immunoSEQ multiplex PCR; in TCRdb, only in-frame clones are kept and a portion is missing. This sample has about 95,000 clones, with roughly 87% found just once. The sample in question was PBMCs, obtained around atezolizumab (anti-PD-L1) treatment. The origin of the receptors is a man aged 55 to 70 with urothelial cancer.

The J gene is TRBJ2-1, the V gene TRBV7-2; 7 positions match TRBD2. The CDR3 extends over 15 amino acids. Trimming removed 6 bases from V and 1 base from J; junction bases left unmatched: 6. Germline CDR1 and CDR2: SGHTA and FQGNSA. CDR3 bases: TGTGCCAGCAGGTCCGGGGGGAATTCCTACAATGAGCAGTTCTTC. This codes for CASRSGGNSYNEQFF.

CDR3 sequence: CASSTHSTGFYGYTF. The CDR3 DNA sequence: TGTGCCAGCAGTACCCACTCGACAGGGTTTTATGGCTACACCTTC. The chain joins TRBV27 to TRBJ1-2, with 7 positions matching TRBD1. The J segment lost 5 bases and the V segment lost 5 bases, leaving 11 bases of the junction unmatched. Germline CDR1 MNHEY, CDR2 SMNVEV (reference sequence). The CDR3 consists of 15 residues.

This clone occurred a few times. The J gene is TRBJ2-5, the V gene TRBV5-1, with D perhaps matching TRBD1 (7 bases). The CDR3 loop spans 15 amino acids. Germline CDR1 SGHRS, CDR2 YFSETQ. Trimming took off 7 bases at V and 1 base at J, with 17 bases between the two ends. The CDR3 reads CASEGQAGFQETQYF. The CDR3 DNA reads TGCGCCAGCGAAGGACAGGCGGGGTTCCAAGAGACCCAGTACTTC. Drawing the rest from reference TRBV5-1 and TRBJ2-5, the complete variable domain is KAGVTQTPRYLIKTRGQQVTLSCSPISGHRSVSWYQQTPGQGLQFLFEYFSETQRNKGNFPGRFSGRQFSNSRSEMNVSTLELGDSALYLCASEGQAGFQETQYFGPGTRLLVL.

This rearrangement joins TRBV9 to TRBJ2-2; 9 nucleotides match TRBD2. In germline, CDR1 is SGDLS, CDR2 YYNGEE. Losses at the gene ends were 0 bases for V and 8 bases for J; bases not matched to a gene: 8. CDR3 length: 16 amino acids. In nucleotides, the CDR3 is TGTGCCAGCAGCGTAGCGGGCGGGAGGGCTGCTGGGGAGCTGTTTTTT. Residues: CASSVAGGRAAGELFF.

A note on this clone: The sample has other DNA sequences that encode this CDR3 too. The chain joins TRBV9 to TRBJ2-1; 7 bases line up with TRBD2. The CDR3 consists of 16 residues. V trimming: 0 bases; J trimming: 2 bases; junction bases outside the gene matches: 5. Germline V CDR1 and CDR2: SGDLS, YYNGEE. The CDR3 DNA reads as TGTGCCAGCAGCGTAGGGGGGGGTGGGGCCTACAATGAGCAGTTCTTC. Its protein is CASSVGGGGAYNEQFF.

This clone was seen just once. The rearrangement joins TRBV6-1 to TRBJ2-5; 7 nucleotides align to TRBD2. CDR1 and CDR2 from the germline V gene are MNHNS and SASEGT. The CDR3 loop spans 13 amino acids. Unmatched junction bases numbered 5, after V lost 5 bases and J lost 5 bases. The CDR3 protein is CASSLGGSETQYF. The CDR3 DNA is TGTGCCAGCAGTTTGGGCGGGAGTGAGACCCAGTACTTC.

This chain links TRBV28 with TRBJ2-7, with 11 bases aligning to TRBD1. This CDR3 has 15 residues. Unmatched junction bases numbered 6, after V lost 4 bases and J lost 4 bases. CDR1 MDHEN and CDR2 SYDVKM come from the germline V gene. CDR3 bases: TGTGCCAGCAGTTCCCCGGGACAGGGGGTGTACGAGCAGTACTTC. The encoded protein is CASSSPGQGVYEQYF.

This clone was recorded once. The chain has TRBV28 and TRBJ2-5; possible D gene TRBD2, 6 bases. V dropped 6 bases and J dropped 5 bases, with 13 bases sitting between them. Germline V lookup: CDR1 MDHEN, CDR2 SYDVKM. This CDR3 comprises 13 residues. The CDR3 protein is CASRGGSRETQYF. The CDR3 DNA sequence: TGTGCCAGCAGGGGGGGAAGTCGGGAGACCCAGTACTTC. The complete variable domain, with remaining parts taken from reference TRBV28 and TRBJ2-5, reads DVKVTQSSRYLVKRTGEKVFLECVQDMDHENMFWYRQDPGLGLRLIYFSYDVKMKEKGDIPEGYSVSREKKERFSLILESASTNQTSMYLCASRGGSRETQYFGPGTRLLVL.

In regard to this clone: At one of its ends the junction is not consistent with the germline gene, which may arise from a read error. This sequence joins TRBV10-2 and TRBJ2-7, with D possibly matching TRBD1 (6 bases). In germline, CDR1 is WSHSY, CDR2 SAAADI. The CDR3 has 14 residues. The CDR3 DNA follows: TGCGCCAGCTGTGAAGGACAGATATTTGGCGAGCAGTACTTC. Translating gives CASCEGQIFGEQYF.

The chain couples TRBV6-6 to TRBJ2-7; the match to TRBD2 covers 7 bases. The germline gives CDR1 MNHNY, CDR2 SVGAGI (reference sequence). V shed 4 bases, J shed 0 bases, and the junction held 9 bases outside the gene matches. The CDR3 spans 16 residues. In nucleotides, the CDR3 is TGTGCCAGCAGTTCCCGACTAGCACCGAGCTCCTACGAGCAGTACTTC. It translates to CASSSRLAPSSYEQYF.

This clone was counted once. This chain links TRBV28 with TRBJ2-2; TRBD2 is a possible D gene (6 bases). Germline-derived CDR1 and CDR2 are MDHEN and SYDVKM. V was trimmed by 2 bases and J by 7 bases, leaving 11 bases between them. The CDR3 is 14 amino acids. CDR3 DNA: TGTGCCAGCAGTTTACTGGGACTGGGCGGGGAGCTGTTTTTT. Protein product: CASSLLGLGGELFF.

The chain carries TRBV27 and TRBJ2-5, with D perhaps TRBD2 (6 bases). The V end lost 3 bases, the J end lost 5 bases, and 7 bases lay between the germline ends. CDR1 and CDR2 from the germline V gene are MNHEY and SMNVEV (reference sequence). The CDR3 totals 12 residues. The DNA of the CDR3 is TGTGCCAGCAGTTTGAGCGGGGAGACCCAGTACTTC. Translated, it gives CASSLSGETQYF.

The chain employs TRBV28 and TRBJ2-7; 11 positions match TRBD1. This CDR3 comprises 15 residues. With V trimmed by 6 bases and J by 2 bases, 6 bases remained unmatched. Germline V lookup: CDR1 MDHEN, CDR2 SYDVKM. The CDR3 here is CASRGPGQGAYEQYF. The CDR3 DNA follows: TGTGCCAGCAGGGGACCGGGACAGGGGGCCTACGAGCAGTACTTC.

In nucleotides, the CDR3 is TGCGCCAGCAGCAACTTTGCAGGGGGGACAGATACGCAGTATTTT. It yields the protein CASSNFAGGTDTQYF. The rearrangement uses TRBV4-1 and TRBJ2-3, with D perhaps matching TRBD1 (7 bases). V dropped 5 bases and J dropped 3 bases, with 15 bases sitting between them. The CDR3 sequence is 15 residues long. Germline V gives CDR1 MGHRA, CDR2 YSYEKL.

The chain links TRBV10-1 to TRBJ2-5; the match to TRBD2 covers 8 bases. This CDR3 comprises 14 residues. V lost 6 bases, J lost 1 base, and 4 bases stayed unmatched. Germline V gene data show CDR1 as WNHNN and CDR2 as SYGVQD (reference sequence). The CDR3 protein is CASSSGGSQETQYF. For the CDR3, the DNA is TGCGCCAGCAGCAGCGGGGGATCCCAAGAGACCCAGTACTTC.